This TCR beta chain was sequenced during a study of blood T cells in healthy people across ages. Study-wide findings and caveats: Across the age range, TCR beta diversity per million T cells fell in a roughly linear way.

Sample-barcoded 5' priming and a J-beta primer mix drove a second PCR of roughly 6 to 12 cycles. Via MiXCR, TCRdb re-called the 5' RACE reads, giving one row per CDR3 protein. The sample lists 750,000 to 1,000,000 distinct CDR3 sequences; 25% to 30% were seen once. In this sample, this clonotype turned up a few times. Its target is unknown. Every donor gave about 9 milliliters of peripheral blood. Trimming cost V 1 base and J 6 bases, with 15 bases left between them. The CDR3 consists of 15 residues. This sample was shared with a second study, whose subject was T cells of mothers and their children. That work states: The sample comes from several healthy Caucasian donors: mothers and children.

This rearrangement joins TRBV12-3 or TRBV12-4 to TRBJ1-2; TRBD1 might be the D (6 bases). The TCR comes from a woman aged 40 to 49 in good health. The sequencing input was blood. This CDR3 is CASSLGRGGADGYTF. Written as DNA, the CDR3 is TGTGCCAGCAGTTTAGGCCGGGGGGGCGCGGATGGCTACACCTTC.